Listed here is a single T cell receptor beta chain. These data belong to a study of blood T cell repertoires in COVID-19. The repertoire was sequenced with immunoSEQ multiplex PCR; TCRdb's copy has only in-frame clones and lacks some. The sample includes about 400,000 clones, more than 80% of them seen just once. The material sequenced was peripheral blood. This receptor was taken from a woman aged 25 to 45 with active or convalescent COVID-19.

The DNA for the CDR3 is TGTGCCAGTAGTTCCATACAGACAGCCACAGATACGCAGTATTTT. It yields the protein CASSSIQTATDTQYF. V usage is TRBV19 and J usage is TRBJ2-3, with a weak D call TRBD1 (5 bases). The CDR3 is 15 residues long. V was pared by 5 bases and J by 2 bases, with 14 bases between. Germline CDR1 is LNHDA and CDR2 is SQIVND (reference sequence).